A single sample is the source of the 31 T cell receptor beta chains below, sequenced in a study of blood T cell repertoires in COVID-19. The assay was immunoSEQ multiplex PCR, and TCRdb's table has in-frame clones only and misses some. The sample shows 95,000 to 130,000 clones, 75% to 95% of them seen only once. Sequencing input: peripheral blood. The receptors derive from a human donor with active COVID-19. The donor label of this sample is uncertain.

The chain has TRBV7-3 and TRBJ2-7; maybe TRBD1 (5 bases). This CDR3 region has 13 residues. V was clipped by 4 bases and J by 3 bases, with 10 bases between them. Germline V gene data show CDR1 as SGHTA and CDR2 as FQGTGA. The chain's CDR3 is CASSSTESYEQYF. The DNA of the CDR3 is TGTGCCAGCAGCTCGACAGAAAGCTACGAGCAGTACTTC. Full variable domain (outside the CDR3, taken from reference TRBV7-3 and TRBJ2-7): GAGVSQTPSNKVTEKGKYVELRCDPISGHTALYWYRQSLGQGPEFLIYFQGTGAADDSGLPNDRFFAVRPEGSVSTLKIQRTERGDSAVYLCASSSTESYEQYFGPGTRLTVT.

J is TRBJ2-3 and V is TRBV4-3; 7 bases match TRBD2. The CDR3 contains 14 residues. V lost 2 bases and J lost 4; bases outside the gene matches: 3. Germline-derived CDR1 and CDR2 are LGHNA and YSLEER. The CDR3 DNA sequence: TGCGCCAGCAGCCAATCGGGGGGTGCAGATACGCAGTATTTT. Its protein is CASSQSGGADTQYF.

Written as DNA, the CDR3 is TGTGCCAGCAGGTTAAATGACTCGCCTAACTATGGCTACACCTTC. Translating it yields CASRLNDSPNYGYTF. The genes are TRBV28 and TRBJ1-2, with no clear D. There are 15 residues in the CDR3. The V end lost 6 bases, the J end lost 0 bases, and 14 bases lay between the germline ends. The germline gives CDR1 MDHEN, CDR2 SYDVKM.

The rearrangement links TRBV28 to TRBJ2-2; 7 nucleotides line up with TRBD1. The junction had 12 bases not matched to a gene; V was cut back by 7 bases and J by 4 bases. The CDR3 loop spans 16 amino acids. Germline CDR1 reads MDHEN; CDR2 reads SYDVKM. The CDR3 sequence: CASIAARGLSTGELFF. CDR3 bases: TGTGCCAGCATCGCGGCCAGGGGGTTATCCACCGGGGAGCTGTTTTTT.

This rearrangement joins TRBV19 to TRBJ2-3; D gene ambiguous. The CDR3 contains 14 residues. Germline CDR1 LNHDA, CDR2 SQIVND (reference sequence). V was shortened by 5 bases and J by 0 bases, with 9 bases between the two germline ends. The CDR3 bases are TGTGCCAGTAGTTTTGGAGCTAGCACAGATACGCAGTATTTT. Protein sequence: CASSFGASTDTQYF.

V is TRBV5-1 and J is TRBJ2-1; 11 positions match TRBD2. From germline, CDR1 is SGHRS and CDR2 YFSETQ. The CDR3 consists of 15 residues. V lost 0 bases, J lost 12 bases, and 8 bases stayed unmatched. CDR3 in DNA: TGCGCCAGCAGCTTGGGGCTAGCGGGGGGTTCTGGGCAGTTCTTC. Its translation: CASSLGLAGGSGQFF.

The V call is TRBV10-1, the J call TRBJ2-2; a possible D gene is TRBD1 (5 bases). Trimming took off 6 bases at V and 1 base at J, with 9 bases between the two ends. Germline CDR1 reads WNHNN; CDR2 reads SYGVQD (reference sequence). This CDR3 has 14 residues. The CDR3 DNA reads as TGCGCCAGCAGGAACCAGGGGAACACCGGGGAGCTGTTTTTT. It is translated as CASRNQGNTGELFF.

The V and J genes are TRBV27 and TRBJ1-2, with 8 bases identical to TRBD1. J gave up 8 bases and V 5 bases, and 10 bases lay outside the gene matches. This CDR3 has 14 residues. Germline V gene data show CDR1 as MNHEY and CDR2 as SMNVEV (reference sequence). In DNA, the CDR3 is TGTGCCAGCAGTCGAGGACAGGGCGGAGGGGGCTACACCTTC. Residues: CASSRGQGGGGYTF.

The chain carries TRBV11-2 and TRBJ1-2; the D gene is possibly TRBD1 (5 bases). The CDR3 covers 15 residues. The germline V gene has CDR1 SGHAT and CDR2 FQNNGV. Trimming left V 1 base short and J 0 bases short, with 9 bases between. The chain's CDR3 is CASSLVVTANYGYTF. The CDR3 DNA sequence: TGTGCCAGCAGCTTAGTGGTGACAGCTAACTATGGCTACACCTTC.

This clone appeared once. The chain recombines TRBV4-2 with TRBJ1-4; 12 nucleotides agree with TRBD1. The CDR3 sequence is 18 residues long. Germline V gene lookup returns CDR1 LGHNA and CDR2 YNFKEQ. V was pared by 1 base and J by 7 bases, with 10 bases of the junction left unmatched. CDR3 DNA sequence: TGTGCCAGCAGCCAAGGGTCCGGGACAGGGGGCTTTGGTGAAAAACTGTTTTTT. Translating gives CASSQGSGTGGFGEKLFF.

This clone came up a few times. The chain couples TRBV7-2 to TRBJ1-1; D is uncertain. Germline CDR1 SGHTA, CDR2 FQGNSA. The length of the CDR3 is 14 residues. V was clipped by 3 bases and J by 2 bases, with 10 bases between them. The CDR3 here is CASSLSGVNTEAFF. Written as DNA, the CDR3 is TGTGCCAGCAGCTTGTCCGGGGTAAACACTGAAGCTTTCTTT.

V is TRBV7-2 and J is TRBJ2-7; 8 positions agree with TRBD1. The CDR3 runs to 15 residues. Germline V gene sequence: CDR1 SGHTA, CDR2 FQGNSA. Losses at the gene ends were 1 base for V and 4 bases for J; bases not matched to a gene: 6. In DNA form, the CDR3 reads TGTGCCAGCAGCTTAGGCAGGGGGCAGTGGTACGAGCAGTACTTC. Encoded protein: CASSLGRGQWYEQYF.

The V and J genes are TRBV7-2 and TRBJ1-1; possible D gene TRBD1, 6 bases. Trimming removed 5 bases at V and 12 bases at J, with 25 bases between. CDR1 is SGHTA, CDR2 FQGNSA, per germline. The CDR3 covers 15 residues. In DNA, the CDR3 is TGTGCCAGCAGCCCGCGAGCTGACAGGATTAGTTCCCCTTTCTTT. This codes for CASSPRADRISSPFF.

This clone was found once. V usage is TRBV7-8 and J usage is TRBJ2-3, with TRBD2 matching 7 bases. J was trimmed by 0 bases and V by 5 bases; bases with no gene match: 11. There are 17 residues in the CDR3. Germline CDR1 reads SGHVS; CDR2 reads FQNEAQ. This chain's CDR3 is CASSLESGGSSTDTQYF. The CDR3 region has the DNA TGTGCCAGCAGCCTCGAAAGCGGCGGGAGTAGCACAGATACGCAGTATTTT.

This clone was recorded only once. The J gene is TRBJ2-1, the V gene TRBV4-1; 10 bases fit TRBD2. Losses at the gene ends were 0 bases for V and 3 bases for J; bases not matched to a gene: 5. In germline, CDR1 is MGHRA, CDR2 YSYEKL. This CDR3 is 17 amino acids long. The DNA of the CDR3 is TGCGCCAGCAGCCAAGACCCGGGACTAGCGTTCTACAATGAGCAGTTCTTC. It translates to CASSQDPGLAFYNEQFF.

This sequence joins TRBV6-6 and TRBJ1-1; possible D gene TRBD1, 6 bases. With 4 bases removed from V and 5 bases from J, the gap between germline ends came to 8 bases. Germline loops: CDR1 MNHNY, CDR2 SVGAGI (reference sequence). The CDR3 consists of 12 residues. CDR3 in amino acids: CASSSRGTEAFF. The CDR3 bases are TGTGCCAGCAGTTCCAGGGGAACTGAAGCTTTCTTT.

In DNA form, the CDR3 reads TGTGCCATCAGTGGGACAGGGCCAAACACCGGGGAGCTGTTTTTT. Protein sequence: CAISGTGPNTGELFF. The V gene is TRBV10-3, the J gene TRBJ2-2, with 8 bases matching TRBD1. The CDR3 sequence is 15 residues long. Per germline, CDR1 ENHRY and CDR2 SYGVKD. With 4 bases clipped from V and 2 bases from J, the junction kept 3 bases outside the gene matches.

V gene TRBV3-1 (or the pseudogene TRBV3-2) combines with J gene TRBJ2-5, with D possibly matching TRBD2 (6 bases). The CDR3 consists of 15 residues. V lost 4 bases to trimming and J lost 5 bases, with 17 bases between them. Germline V gene lookup returns CDR1 LGHDT and CDR2 YNNKEL (reference sequence). As DNA, the CDR3 is TGTGCCAGCAGCCTCTGGCGGGGAGGTTGGGAGACCCAGTACTTC. This sequence encodes CASSLWRGGWETQYF.

This rearrangement joins TRBV28 to TRBJ2-3, with 8 bases lining up with TRBD1. The germline V gene has CDR1 MDHEN and CDR2 SYDVKM. Trimming took 1 base from V and 3 from J; bases not matched to a gene: 3. The CDR3 sequence is 15 residues long. CDR3 residues: CASSLSQGATDTQYF. The CDR3 DNA reads as TGTGCCAGCAGTTTATCGCAGGGGGCAACAGATACGCAGTATTTT.

The gene calls are TRBV7-9 and TRBJ2-3, with D uncertain. V dropped 5 bases and J dropped 0 bases, with 12 bases sitting between them. CDR1 is SEHNR and CDR2 is FQNEAQ in the germline V gene (reference sequence). There are 15 residues in the CDR3. CDR3 bases: TGTGCCAGCAGCCCCGACTGGCCTAGCACAGATACGCAGTATTTT. It specifies CASSPDWPSTDTQYF.

This clone was recorded many times. This CDR3 reads CASSEGRTVRAYNSPLHF. CDR3 DNA: TGTGCCAGCAGTGAAGGGAGGACAGTCAGGGCCTATAATTCACCCCTCCACTTT. The V and J genes are TRBV6-1 and TRBJ1-6; tentatively, D is TRBD1 (6 bases). CDR1 and CDR2 from the germline V gene are MNHNS and SASEGT. Trimming cost V 1 base and J 2 bases, with 15 bases left between them. CDR3 length: 18 amino acids.

The gene calls are TRBV9 and TRBJ2-2, with D maybe TRBD1 (6 bases). V lost 4 bases, J lost 2 bases, and 15 bases lay in between. Germline-derived CDR1 and CDR2 are SGDLS and YYNGEE. There are 16 residues in the CDR3. The CDR3 loop is CASSPHRAPNTGELFF. CDR3 nucleotide sequence: TGTGCCAGCAGCCCCCACAGGGCGCCTAACACCGGGGAGCTGTTTTTT.

The chain is built from TRBV20-1 and TRBJ2-5; 8 positions agree with TRBD2. V dropped 3 bases and J dropped 5; count of bases not matched to a gene: 8. The CDR3 totals 14 residues. Germline V gene lookup returns CDR1 DFQATT and CDR2 SNEGSKA (reference sequence). The CDR3 loop is CSASRIAGRETQYF. For the CDR3, the DNA is TGCAGTGCTAGTCGTATAGCGGGGCGGGAGACCCAGTACTTC.

The chain combines TRBV18 with TRBJ2-7; tentative D call: TRBD1 (6 bases). The CDR3 extends over 14 amino acids. CDR1 is KGHSH and CDR2 is LQKENI in the germline V gene. V gave up 2 bases and J gave up 3 bases, with 11 bases separating them. The DNA of the CDR3 is TGTGCCAGCTCACCATCCCCAGGGGACTACGAGCAGTACTTC. This encodes CASSPSPGDYEQYF.

The table lists this clone with a few counts. J is TRBJ1-2 and V is TRBV7-6, with TRBD1 matching 8 bases. Losses at the gene ends were 4 bases for V and 6 bases for J; bases not matched to a gene: 13. Per germline, CDR1 SGHVS and CDR2 FNYEAQ. The CDR3 runs 16 residues. The CDR3 nucleotides read TGTGCCAGCAGCTCACTCCCGGACAGGGATGTGGATGGCTACACCTTC. This codes for CASSSLPDRDVDGYTF.

This chain uses TRBV7-8 with TRBJ2-3; tentative D call: TRBD2 (5 bases). Germline lookup yields CDR1 SGHVS and CDR2 FQNEAQ. This CDR3 spans 16 amino acids. Trimming left V 5 bases short and J 0 bases short, with 15 bases between. As DNA, the CDR3 is TGTGCCAGCAGCCCTAATAGCGCCTCTAGCACAGATACGCAGTATTTT. It is translated as CASSPNSASSTDTQYF.

Here the CDR3 DNA reads TGTGCCAGCAGTTACGGTGGGCCCTCCTCTGGAAACACCATATATTTT. The encoded protein is CASSYGGPSSGNTIYF. The chain combines TRBV6-6 with TRBJ1-3; D is unclear. V shed 2 bases and J shed 0 bases, with 11 bases lying between them. The CDR3 length is 16 residues. The germline gives CDR1 MNHNY, CDR2 SVGAGI (reference sequence).

The CDR3 sequence is CASSYRLTKGSGANVLTF. The CDR3 nucleotides are TGTGCCAGCAGTTACCGCCTGACTAAGGGCTCTGGGGCCAACGTCCTGACTTTC. The chain recombines TRBV6-2 or TRBV6-3 with TRBJ2-6; a weak D match, TRBD2 (5 bases). The germline gives CDR1 MNHEY, CDR2 SVGEGT. This CDR3 is 18 amino acids long. Trimming stripped 2 bases from V and 0 bases from J, with 14 bases between.

The sample holds one count of this clone. The genes are TRBV10-3 and TRBJ2-7, with 9 bases matching TRBD1. Germline loops: CDR1 ENHRY, CDR2 SYGVKD. Germline trimming cut 0 bases from V and 5 bases from J; bases unmatched to any gene: 5. There are 15 residues in the CDR3. The CDR3 is CAISESGTGFNEQYF. CDR3 in DNA: TGTGCCATCAGTGAGTCCGGGACAGGGTTCAACGAGCAGTACTTC.

The J gene is TRBJ1-2, the V gene TRBV7-2; TRBD1 is a possible D gene (6 bases). The CDR3 totals 16 residues. V lost 4 bases to trimming and J lost 2 bases, with 17 bases between them. The germline gives CDR1 SGHTA, CDR2 FQGNSA. CDR3 region: CASSYMNRAENYGYTF. The CDR3 bases are TGTGCCAGCAGCTACATGAACAGGGCGGAGAACTATGGCTACACCTTC.

This chain links TRBV6-5 with TRBJ2-1; D is undetermined. Germline values: CDR1 MNHEY, CDR2 SVGAGI. V lost 5 bases to trimming and J lost 15 bases, with 11 bases between them. The CDR3 covers 10 residues. The CDR3 DNA reads as TGTGCCAGCAGTATTTTTTCGGTGTTCTTC. It translates to CASSIFSVFF.